This T cell receptor beta chain derives from a study of blood T cell repertoires in COVID-19. This clone came up a few times. Trimming cost V 7 bases and J 5 bases; bases outside gene matches: 7. This CDR3 has 14 amino acids. Germline assignment: CDR1 MNHEY and CDR2 SVGAGI. Clones were sequenced by immunoSEQ multiplex PCR, and TCRdb holds only the in-frame ones, with some missing. The sample carries 85,000 to 130,000 clones, approximately 80% recorded once. The chain combines TRBV6-5 with TRBJ1-4, with TRBD1 matching 7 bases. This clonotype originated in a woman aged 55 to 70 with acute or convalescent COVID-19. The specimen was peripheral blood. CDR3 in amino acids: CASTPGQTNEKLFF. The DNA for the CDR3 is TGTGCCAGCACACCGGGACAGACCAATGAAAAACTGTTTTTT.